Following are 12 T cell receptor beta chains from one sample sequenced in a study of Ad26.COV2.S vaccination and SARS-CoV-2 variants. Treatment specified: 19 received Ad26.COV2.S at low or high dose, single or two shots; about 5 received placebo; per-sample allocation not given. At day 63 after the first vaccine or placebo injection, samples were drawn. Assay: immunoSEQ multiplex PCR; the TCRdb copy retains only in-frame clones and omits some. This sample has hundreds of thousands of clones; 80% to 95% occur once, and the top ten carry more than 9%. This sample comprised peripheral blood, obtained in a trial of Ad26.COV2.S vaccine versus placebo. Source of these receptors: a person between 18 and 60 years old who received the Ad26.COV2.S COVID-19 vaccine or a placebo.

The chain links TRBV3-1 (or the pseudogene TRBV3-2) to TRBJ2-1; TRBD2 matches at 13 bases. Trimming took 0 bases from V and 6 from J; bases not matched to a gene: 2. The CDR3 covers 16 residues. The germline V gene has CDR1 LGHDT and CDR2 YNNKEL (reference sequence). The CDR3: CASSQEGTSGTNEQFF. In DNA form, the CDR3 reads TGTGCCAGCAGCCAAGAGGGGACTAGCGGGACCAATGAGCAGTTCTTC.

The V call is TRBV6-5, the J call TRBJ2-3; 7 positions match TRBD1. The CDR3 length is 15 residues. Germline trimming cut 6 bases from V and 2 bases from J; bases unmatched to any gene: 8. In germline, CDR1 is MNHEY, CDR2 SVGAGI. CDR3 residues: CASSRRTGYTDTQYF. CDR3 bases: TGTGCCAGCAGCCGACGGACAGGATACACAGATACGCAGTATTTT.

The CDR3 sequence: CASTRTAYNEKLFF. CDR3 DNA sequence: TGTGCCAGCACAAGGACCGCCTATAATGAAAAACTGTTTTTT. The chain is built from TRBV2 and TRBJ1-4; no firm D call. In germline, CDR1 is SNHLY, CDR2 FYNNEI. V shed 7 bases and J shed 4 bases, with 13 bases lying between them. The CDR3 has 14 residues.

This chain uses TRBV12-3 or TRBV12-4 with TRBJ2-3; D is possibly TRBD2 (5 bases). The CDR3 length is 12 residues. Trimming stripped 5 bases from V and 6 bases from J, with 9 bases between. CDR3 DNA sequence: TGTGCCAGCAGTCCAACGGGGGATACGCAGTATTTT. It codes for CASSPTGDTQYF.

This clone was seen a handful of times. The V call is TRBV6-2 or TRBV6-3, the J call TRBJ2-1; D gene unclear. Germline V lookup: CDR1 MNHEY, CDR2 SVGEGT. With 3 bases removed from V and 2 bases from J, the gap between germline ends came to 11 bases. The CDR3 is made up of 15 amino acids. CDR3 amino acids: CASSYYGAAYNEQFF. The DNA of the CDR3 is TGTGCCAGCAGTTATTATGGTGCGGCCTACAATGAGCAGTTCTTC.

The rearrangement joins TRBV27 to TRBJ1-2; the D is unclear. This CDR3 contains 11 residues. Germline assignment: CDR1 MNHEY and CDR2 SMNVEV (reference sequence). V was clipped by 8 bases and J by 9 bases, with 13 bases between them. Here the CDR3 reads CASGQLRSYTF. The CDR3, as DNA: TGTGCCAGCGGGCAGTTAAGGAGCTACACCTTC.

The chain links TRBV4-3 to TRBJ2-1, with TRBD1 matching over 10 bases. V lost 2 bases, J lost 6 bases, and 10 bases stayed unmatched. The length of the CDR3 is 17 residues. Germline CDR1 is LGHNA and CDR2 is YSLEER. The CDR3 DNA reads TGCGCCAGCAGCCAATACCATAGACAGGGGGCAAGCAATGAGCAGTTCTTC. Protein sequence: CASSQYHRQGASNEQFF.

This clone was seen a single time. The chain links TRBV4-2 to TRBJ2-7, with TRBD2 as a possible D gene (6 bases). The CDR3 extends over 14 amino acids. Germline CDR1 and CDR2: LGHNA and YNFKEQ. Between the trimmed V and J ends, which lost 0 bases and 6 bases, there was a span of 12 bases. The CDR3 loop reads CASSQDWQGGEQYF. Here the CDR3 DNA reads TGTGCCAGCAGCCAAGATTGGCAGGGAGGCGAGCAGTACTTC.

The CDR3 is CASRRQGAVSTDTQYF. CDR3 sequence (DNA): TGTGCCAGCCGACGACAGGGGGCAGTGAGCACAGATACGCAGTATTTT. The V call is TRBV27, the J call TRBJ2-3, with 10 bases that match TRBD1. CDR1 MNHEY and CDR2 SMNVEV come from the germline V gene (reference sequence). V was clipped by 8 bases and J by 0 bases; unmatched bases: 8. The CDR3 sequence is 16 residues long.

This clone was found once. The chain joins TRBV7-9 to TRBJ2-5, with D maybe TRBD2 (5 bases). The V gene lost 3 bases and the J gene lost 5 bases, with 13 bases spanning the gap. CDR3 length: 14 residues. The germline CDR1 and CDR2 sequences are SEHNR and FQNEAQ (reference sequence). The DNA for the CDR3 is TGTGCCAGCAGCTTGATGGACTTCGAGGAGACCCAGTACTTC. Translating it yields CASSLMDFEETQYF. The variable domain in full, with the rest retrieved from reference TRBV7-9 and TRBJ2-5, is DTGVSQNPRHKITKRGQNVTFRCDPISEHNRLYWYRQTLGQGPEFLTYFQNEAQLEKSRLLSDRFSAERPKGSFSTLEIQRTEQGDSAMYLCASSLMDFEETQYFGPGTRLLVL.

The J gene is TRBJ1-5, the V gene TRBV19, with D possibly being TRBD1 (5 bases). This CDR3 spans 13 amino acids. Germline V gene data show CDR1 as LNHDA and CDR2 as SQIVND (reference sequence). Trimming shortened V by 5 bases and J by 6 bases, and 11 bases separated the two germline ends. The CDR3 sequence: CASSPFGGQPQHF. DNA for the CDR3: TGTGCCAGTAGTCCCTTCGGGGGTCAGCCCCAGCATTTT.

The chain uses TRBV7-3 and TRBJ2-7; D is possibly TRBD2 (5 bases). The CDR3 contains 16 residues. V was trimmed by 2 bases and J by 3 bases, leaving 17 bases between them. Per germline, CDR1 SGHTA and CDR2 FQGTGA. The DNA for the CDR3 is TGTGCCAGCAGCTTAGGTTCCGGGAACCTCGACTACGAGCAGTACTTC. It yields the protein CASSLGSGNLDYEQYF. Full variable domain (remainder filled in from reference TRBV7-3 and TRBJ2-7): GAGVSQTPSNKVTEKGKYVELRCDPISGHTALYWYRQSLGQGPEFLIYFQGTGAADDSGLPNDRFFAVRPEGSVSTLKIQRTERGDSAVYLCASSLGSGNLDYEQYFGPGTRLTVT.